This T cell receptor beta chain is from a study of blood T cell repertoires in COVID-19. The CDR3 extends over 14 amino acids. Per the germline V gene, CDR1 is LNHDA and CDR2 is SQIVND (reference sequence). V lost 7 bases to trimming and J lost 0 bases; unmatched junction nucleotides: 6. Per the authors' pipeline: How many nucleated cells were present was estimated from reference gene primer amplification. Sequencing used immunoSEQ multiplex PCR; TCRdb keeps in-frame clones, though not all of them. That table is the source of V, J and clone size, and D and trimming were worked out from the DNA. The profile shows 200,000 to 300,000 clones, 80% to 90% of them singletons.

This receptor was obtained from a man aged 45-65 years with acute or convalescent COVID-19. Sample: peripheral blood. The chain carries TRBV19 and TRBJ2-7, with TRBD1 matching 7 bases. Written as DNA, the CDR3 is TGTGCCAGTACCGTGACAGGGAACTCCTACGAGCAGTACTTC. Protein product: CASTVTGNSYEQYF. Based on the CDR3 plus reference TRBV19 and TRBJ2-7, the full variable domain is DGGITQSPKYLFRKEGQNVTLSCEQNLNHDAMYWYRQDPGQGLRLIYYSQIVNDFQKGDIAEGYSVSREKKESFPLTVTSAQKNPTAFYLCASTVTGNSYEQYFGPGTRLTVT.